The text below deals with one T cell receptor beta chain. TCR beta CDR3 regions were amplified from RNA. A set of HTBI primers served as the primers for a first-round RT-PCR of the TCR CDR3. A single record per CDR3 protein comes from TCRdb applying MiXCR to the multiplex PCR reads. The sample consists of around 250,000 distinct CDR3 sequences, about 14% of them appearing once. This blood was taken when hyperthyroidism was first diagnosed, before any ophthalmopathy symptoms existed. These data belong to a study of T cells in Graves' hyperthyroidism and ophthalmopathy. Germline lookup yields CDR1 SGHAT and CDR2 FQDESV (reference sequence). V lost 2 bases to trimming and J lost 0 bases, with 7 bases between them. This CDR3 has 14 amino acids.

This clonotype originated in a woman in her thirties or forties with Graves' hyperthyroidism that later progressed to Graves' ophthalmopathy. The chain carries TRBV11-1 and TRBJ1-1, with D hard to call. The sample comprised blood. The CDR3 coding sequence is TGTGCCAGCAGCTTAAACGATATGAACACTGAAGCTTTCTTT. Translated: CASSLNDMNTEAFF.